A selection of T cell receptor beta chains follows, all from one sample in a study of T cells in localized non-small cell lung cancer. This table comes from immunoSEQ multiplex PCR, and its TCRdb copy is limited to in-frame clones, with some not included. The sample holds 10,000 or so clones, approximately 90% seen once. The sample consisted of peripheral blood, taken before any cancer treatment. The receptors were sampled from a woman aged 35 to 75 with stage I squamous cell lung carcinoma. CDR3s leave out the opening cysteine and the closing phenylalanine or tryptophan. A D gene is named only where the DNA matches it firmly. Part of the rows lack a size; the others show once, few, many or a class for expanded clones.

CDR3	size	V	D	J
ASRPGLDGETQY	NA	TRBV27	TRBD2	TRBJ2-5
ASSSNLIVETQY	NA	TRBV27	NA	TRBJ2-5
ASSVRDLNTGELF	NA	TRBV19	NA	TRBJ2-2
ASSQGQFEQY	NA	TRBV19	NA	TRBJ2-7
ASSILAANEKLF	NA	TRBV19	NA	TRBJ1-4
ASSLYGQGATGELF	few	TRBV7-3	TRBD1	TRBJ2-2
ASSSPTRGYGYT	NA	TRBV27	NA	TRBJ1-2
AISSGQITMSYT	NA	TRBV10-3	NA	TRBJ1-2
ASSRTGASQGEKLF	NA	TRBV4-1	TRBD1	TRBJ1-4
ASKISGEWTEAF	NA	TRBV19	NA	TRBJ1-1
ASSLVPPGSSYNEQF	NA	TRBV5-1	NA	TRBJ2-1
ASSLGSRYEQY	NA	TRBV19	NA	TRBJ2-7
ATSRELQETQY	few	TRBV15	NA	TRBJ2-5
SVGVEKLF	NA	TRBV29-1	NA	TRBJ1-4
ATSRVGDNYEQY	NA	TRBV15	NA	TRBJ2-7
ASSSTGQGSNQPQH	NA	TRBV6-5	TRBD1	TRBJ1-5
ASSHNPSGSSYNEQF	NA	TRBV4-2	NA	TRBJ2-1
ASSYRDERGPLSNQPQH	NA	TRBV5-5	TRBD1	TRBJ1-5
ASSLVPRAPYGQY	NA	TRBV7-2	NA	TRBJ2-7
ASSEQQSSREAF	NA	TRBV6-1	NA	TRBJ1-1
ASSLFLIEQY	NA	TRBV7-2	NA	TRBJ2-7
ASSPPSAGNTGELF	NA	TRBV11-3	NA	TRBJ2-2
AGLLGGLGYEQY	NA	TRBV30	TRBD2	TRBJ2-7
ASSYSMGNTEAF	NA	TRBV6-5	NA	TRBJ1-1
SVARDISSEQY	NA	TRBV29-1	NA	TRBJ2-7
ASSQKRGVGTDTQY	once	TRBV10-1	TRBD2	TRBJ2-3
ASSLDDNSPLH	once	TRBV5-1	NA	TRBJ1-6
ASSDTRVDTGELF	NA	TRBV10-1	NA	TRBJ2-2
ASSWTGETQY	NA	TRBV11-3	TRBD1	TRBJ2-5
ASSQNTGETKTQY	NA	TRBV5-1	TRBD1	TRBJ2-5
ASSAGINYGYT	NA	TRBV6-1	NA	TRBJ1-2
ASSRQGAYGYT	few	TRBV7-8	TRBD1	TRBJ1-2
ASRPTGANGYT	NA	TRBV6-6	NA	TRBJ1-2
SADVGLGYT	once	TRBV20-1	NA	TRBJ1-2
ASSLASTPYSGANVLT	NA	TRBV5-5	NA	TRBJ2-6
ASSRPVPGQGYNEQF	NA	TRBV9	TRBD1	TRBJ2-1
SVSGTGASNYGYT	NA	TRBV29-1	TRBD1	TRBJ1-2
ASSMVSGGKETQY	NA	TRBV19	TRBD1	TRBJ2-5
SADRENTIY	few	TRBV20-1	TRBD1	TRBJ1-3
SADRGTGELF	NA	TRBV29-1	TRBD1	TRBJ2-2
SVEVGSHEQY	NA	TRBV29-1	NA	TRBJ2-7
ASSGPTSGVQETQY	once	TRBV9	TRBD2	TRBJ2-5
AISVDPSTDTQY	NA	TRBV10-3	NA	TRBJ2-3
ASSGWVTNTEAF	NA	TRBV6-1	NA	TRBJ1-1
ASSLSDRVNSPLH	NA	TRBV27	TRBD1	TRBJ1-6
ASSVDGISTDTQY	NA	TRBV19	NA	TRBJ2-3
ASSLVDRNTEAF	NA	TRBV5-1	NA	TRBJ1-1
AISPRTETNTEAF	NA	TRBV10-3	NA	TRBJ1-1
AWSATSGGMTQY	NA	TRBV30	TRBD2	TRBJ2-5
ATSRAEGVPRRGYT	NA	TRBV15	NA	TRBJ1-2
ASSLGNEETQY	NA	TRBV18	NA	TRBJ2-5
ASSFGGSTNEKLF	NA	TRBV5-4	NA	TRBJ1-4
ASSLAGTGPNYGYT	NA	TRBV7-2	TRBD1	TRBJ1-2
ASSFGDRGNTEAF	NA	TRBV11-2	TRBD1	TRBJ1-1
ASSSSHGVTQY	NA	TRBV9	NA	TRBJ2-5
ASSPGRSETDTQY	NA	TRBV7-9	NA	TRBJ2-3
ASSPRELNYEQY	NA	TRBV7-2	NA	TRBJ2-7